This T cell receptor (beta chain) was sequenced during a study of monozygotic twins with inflammatory bowel disease. Broader study findings: Discrimination among different T cell subtypes was not achievable.

TCRdb re-called the 5' RACE reads; one entry per CDR3 protein, DNA not given. This sample's table reports some 170,000 distinct CDR3 sequences. As to this clonotype: The antigen remains unidentified.

There are 13 residues in the CDR3. Sequencing was carried out using blood. The receptor was derived from a human donor with ulcerative colitis or Crohn's disease, or a healthy co-twin of an affected twin (not recorded which). The chain carries TRBV12-3 or TRBV12-4 and TRBJ2-2; TCRdb names TRBD1, which stays unverified in the absence of DNA. The CDR3 sequence is CASNRGGTGELFF.